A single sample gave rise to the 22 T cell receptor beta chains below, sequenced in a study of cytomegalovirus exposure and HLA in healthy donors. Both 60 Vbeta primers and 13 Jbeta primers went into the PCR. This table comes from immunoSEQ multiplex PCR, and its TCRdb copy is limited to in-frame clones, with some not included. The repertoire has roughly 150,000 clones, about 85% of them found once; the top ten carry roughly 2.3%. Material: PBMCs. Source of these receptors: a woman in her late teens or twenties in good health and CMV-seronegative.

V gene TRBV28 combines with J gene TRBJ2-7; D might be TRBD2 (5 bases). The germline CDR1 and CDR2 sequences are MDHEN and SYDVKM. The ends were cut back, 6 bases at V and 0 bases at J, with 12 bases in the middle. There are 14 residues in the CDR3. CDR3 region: CASRQAGSSYEQYF. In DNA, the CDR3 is TGTGCCAGCAGGCAGGCGGGTAGCTCCTACGAGCAGTACTTC. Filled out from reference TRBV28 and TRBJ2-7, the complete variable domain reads DVKVTQSSRYLVKRTGEKVFLECVQDMDHENMFWYRQDPGLGLRLIYFSYDVKMKEKGDIPEGYSVSREKKERFSLILESASTNQTSMYLCASRQAGSSYEQYFGPGTRLTVT.

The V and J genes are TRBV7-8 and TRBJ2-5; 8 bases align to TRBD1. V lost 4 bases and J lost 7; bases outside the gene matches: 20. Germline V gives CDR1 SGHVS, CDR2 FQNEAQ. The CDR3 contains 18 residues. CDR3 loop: CASSSSSIRTGGGGTQYF. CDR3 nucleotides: TGTGCCAGCAGCTCGTCCTCGATCAGAACAGGGGGTGGGGGGACCCAGTACTTC.

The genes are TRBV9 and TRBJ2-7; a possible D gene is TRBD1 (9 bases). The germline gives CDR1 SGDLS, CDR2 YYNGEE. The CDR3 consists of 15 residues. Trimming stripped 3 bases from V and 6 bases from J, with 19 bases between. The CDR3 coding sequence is TGTGCCAGCAGCGCGGCGGGGGGACAGGGCGGCGAGCAGTACTTC. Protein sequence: CASSAAGGQGGEQYF.

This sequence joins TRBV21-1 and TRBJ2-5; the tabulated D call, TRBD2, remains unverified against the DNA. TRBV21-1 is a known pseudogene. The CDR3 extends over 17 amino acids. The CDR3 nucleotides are TGTGCCAGCAGCAGGACTAGCGGGAGCGATTATGGAGAGACCCAGTACTTC. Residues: CASSRTSGSDYGETQYF.

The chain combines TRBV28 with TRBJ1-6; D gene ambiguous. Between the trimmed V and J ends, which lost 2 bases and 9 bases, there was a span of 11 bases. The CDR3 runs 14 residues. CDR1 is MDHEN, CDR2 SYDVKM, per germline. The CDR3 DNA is TGTGCCAGCAGTTTACTCGGGGATGGTTCACCCCTCCACTTT. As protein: CASSLLGDGSPLHF.

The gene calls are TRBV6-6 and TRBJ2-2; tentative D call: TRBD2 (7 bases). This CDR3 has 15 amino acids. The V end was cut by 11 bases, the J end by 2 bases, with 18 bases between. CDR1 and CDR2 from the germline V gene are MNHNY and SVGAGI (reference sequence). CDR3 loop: CAGRRGARNTGELFF. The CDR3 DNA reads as TGTGCCGGCCGCCGGGGGGCCCGAAACACCGGGGAGCTGTTTTTT.

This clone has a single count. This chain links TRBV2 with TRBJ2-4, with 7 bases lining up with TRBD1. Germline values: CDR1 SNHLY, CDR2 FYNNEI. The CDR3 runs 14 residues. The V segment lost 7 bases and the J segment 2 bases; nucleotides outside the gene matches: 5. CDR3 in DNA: TGTGCCAGCACACAGGGGATGACCAAAAACATTCAGTACTTC. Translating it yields CASTQGMTKNIQYF.

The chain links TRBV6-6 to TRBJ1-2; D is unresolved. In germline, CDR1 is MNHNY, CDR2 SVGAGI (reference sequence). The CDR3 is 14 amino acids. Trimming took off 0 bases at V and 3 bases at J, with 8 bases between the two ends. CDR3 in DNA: TGTGCCAGCAGTTACTCTGGGCCGGACTATGGCTACACCTTC. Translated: CASSYSGPDYGYTF.

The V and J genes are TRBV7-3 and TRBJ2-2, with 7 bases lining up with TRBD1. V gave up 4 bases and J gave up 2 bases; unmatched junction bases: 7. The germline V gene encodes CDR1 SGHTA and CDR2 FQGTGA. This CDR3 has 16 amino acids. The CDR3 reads CASSSYGTVNTGELFF. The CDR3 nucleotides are TGTGCCAGCAGCTCGTACGGGACAGTAAACACCGGGGAGCTGTTTTTT.

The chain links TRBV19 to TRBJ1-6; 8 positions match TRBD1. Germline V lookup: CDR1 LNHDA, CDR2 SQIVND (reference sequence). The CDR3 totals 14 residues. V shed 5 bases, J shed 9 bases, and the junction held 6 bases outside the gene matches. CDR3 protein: CASSPDRVVSPLHF. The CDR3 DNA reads TGTGCCAGTAGTCCGGACAGGGTCGTTTCACCCCTCCACTTT. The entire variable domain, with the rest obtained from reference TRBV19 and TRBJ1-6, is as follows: DGGITQSPKYLFRKEGQNVTLSCEQNLNHDAMYWYRQDPGQGLRLIYYSQIVNDFQKGDIAEGYSVSREKKESFPLTVTSAQKNPTAFYLCASSPDRVVSPLHFGNGTRLTVT.

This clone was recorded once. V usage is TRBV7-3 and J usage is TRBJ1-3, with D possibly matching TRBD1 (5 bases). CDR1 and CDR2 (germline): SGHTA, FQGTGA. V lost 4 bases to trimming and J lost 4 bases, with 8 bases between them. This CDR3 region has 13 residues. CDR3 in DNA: TGTGCCAGCAGCTCCGCAGGGGGAAACACCATATATTTT. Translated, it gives CASSSAGGNTIYF.

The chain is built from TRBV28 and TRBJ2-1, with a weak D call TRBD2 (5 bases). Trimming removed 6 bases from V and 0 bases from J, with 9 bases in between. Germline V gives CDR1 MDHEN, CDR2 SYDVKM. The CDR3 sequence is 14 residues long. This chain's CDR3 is CASRTAGSYNEQFF. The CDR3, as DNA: TGTGCCAGCAGAACGGCGGGCTCCTACAATGAGCAGTTCTTC.

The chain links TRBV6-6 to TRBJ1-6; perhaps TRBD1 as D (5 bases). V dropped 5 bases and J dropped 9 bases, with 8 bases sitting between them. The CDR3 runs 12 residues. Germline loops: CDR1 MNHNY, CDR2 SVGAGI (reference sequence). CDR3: CASSGGGSPLHF. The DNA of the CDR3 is TGTGCCAGCAGTGGGGGAGGTTCACCCCTCCACTTT.

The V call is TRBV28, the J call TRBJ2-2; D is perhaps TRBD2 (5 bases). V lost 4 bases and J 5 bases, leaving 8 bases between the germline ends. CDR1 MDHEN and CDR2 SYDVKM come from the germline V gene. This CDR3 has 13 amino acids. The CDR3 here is CASSWRKTGELFF. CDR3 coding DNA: TGTGCCAGCAGTTGGAGGAAGACCGGGGAGCTGTTTTTT.

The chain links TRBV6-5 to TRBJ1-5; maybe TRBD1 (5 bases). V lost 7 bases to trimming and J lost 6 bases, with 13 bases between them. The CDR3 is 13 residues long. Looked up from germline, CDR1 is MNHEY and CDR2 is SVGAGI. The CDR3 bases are TGTGCCAGCATGGGGCCTTTGGGTCAGCCCCAGCATTTT. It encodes CASMGPLGQPQHF.

The CDR3 bases are TGTGCCAGCACTTATAGCGGAAACAATGAGCAGTTCTTC. This codes for CASTYSGNNEQFF. The chain carries TRBV28 and TRBJ2-1; maybe TRBD2 (6 bases). The CDR3 runs 13 residues. V lost 7 bases and J 5 bases, leaving 12 bases between the germline ends. Germline V gene data show CDR1 as MDHEN and CDR2 as SYDVKM.

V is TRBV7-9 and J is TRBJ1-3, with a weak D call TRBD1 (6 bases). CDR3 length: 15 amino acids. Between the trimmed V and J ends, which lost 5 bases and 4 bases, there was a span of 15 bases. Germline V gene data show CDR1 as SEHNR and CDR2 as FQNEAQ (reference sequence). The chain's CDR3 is CASSRSTGRGNTIYF. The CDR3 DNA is TGTGCCAGCAGCCGTTCCACAGGGCGCGGAAACACCATATATTTT. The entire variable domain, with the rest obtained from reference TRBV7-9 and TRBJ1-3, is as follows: DTGVSQNPRHKITKRGQNVTFRCDPISEHNRLYWYRQTLGQGPEFLTYFQNEAQLEKSRLLSDRFSAERPKGSFSTLEIQRTEQGDSAMYLCASSRSTGRGNTIYFGEGSWLTVV.

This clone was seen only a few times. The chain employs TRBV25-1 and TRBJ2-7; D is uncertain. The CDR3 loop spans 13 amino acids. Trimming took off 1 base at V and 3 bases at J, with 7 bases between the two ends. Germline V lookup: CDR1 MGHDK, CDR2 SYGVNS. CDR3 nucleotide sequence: TGTGCCAGCAGTGAATCGCCCTACTACGAGCAGTACTTC. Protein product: CASSESPYYEQYF.

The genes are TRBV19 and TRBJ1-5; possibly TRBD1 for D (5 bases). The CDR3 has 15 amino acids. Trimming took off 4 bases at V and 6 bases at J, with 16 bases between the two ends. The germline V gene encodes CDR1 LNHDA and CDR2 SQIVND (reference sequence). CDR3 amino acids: CASSTLTDPAQPQHF. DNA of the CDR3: TGTGCCAGTAGTACCCTGACAGATCCAGCTCAGCCCCAGCATTTT.

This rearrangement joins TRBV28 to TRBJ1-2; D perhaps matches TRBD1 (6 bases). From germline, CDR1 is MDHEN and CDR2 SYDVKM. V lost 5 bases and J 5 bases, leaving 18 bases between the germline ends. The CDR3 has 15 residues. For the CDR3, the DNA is TGTGCCAGCAGTCGATATGGAGGGGGGGCTTATGGCTACACCTTC. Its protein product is CASSRYGGGAYGYTF.

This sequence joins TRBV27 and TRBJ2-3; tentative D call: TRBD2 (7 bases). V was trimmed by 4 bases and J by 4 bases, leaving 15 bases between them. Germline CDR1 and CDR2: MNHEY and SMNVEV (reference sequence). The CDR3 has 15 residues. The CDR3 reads CASSSGAGASDTQYF. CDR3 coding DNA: TGTGCCAGCAGTTCAGGGGCGGGGGCATCAGATACGCAGTATTTT.

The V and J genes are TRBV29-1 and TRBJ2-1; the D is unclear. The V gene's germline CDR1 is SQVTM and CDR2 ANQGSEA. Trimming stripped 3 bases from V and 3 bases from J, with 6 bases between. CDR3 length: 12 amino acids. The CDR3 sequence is CSVDRNYNEQFF. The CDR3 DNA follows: TGCAGCGTTGACAGAAACTACAATGAGCAGTTCTTC.